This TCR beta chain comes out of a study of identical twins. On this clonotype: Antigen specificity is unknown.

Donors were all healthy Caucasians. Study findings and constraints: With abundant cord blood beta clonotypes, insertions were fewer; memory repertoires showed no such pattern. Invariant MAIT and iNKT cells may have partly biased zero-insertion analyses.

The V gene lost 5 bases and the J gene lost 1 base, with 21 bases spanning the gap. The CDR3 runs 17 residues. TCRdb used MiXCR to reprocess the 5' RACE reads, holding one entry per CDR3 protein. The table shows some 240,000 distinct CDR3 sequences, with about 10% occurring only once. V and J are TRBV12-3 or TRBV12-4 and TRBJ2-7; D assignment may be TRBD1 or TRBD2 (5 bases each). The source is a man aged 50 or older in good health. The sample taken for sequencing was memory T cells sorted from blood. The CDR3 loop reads CASSPSRGQSQSYEQYF. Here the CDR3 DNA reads TGTGCCAGCAGTCCATCTCGGGGCCAGTCCCAATCCTACGAGCAGTACTTC.